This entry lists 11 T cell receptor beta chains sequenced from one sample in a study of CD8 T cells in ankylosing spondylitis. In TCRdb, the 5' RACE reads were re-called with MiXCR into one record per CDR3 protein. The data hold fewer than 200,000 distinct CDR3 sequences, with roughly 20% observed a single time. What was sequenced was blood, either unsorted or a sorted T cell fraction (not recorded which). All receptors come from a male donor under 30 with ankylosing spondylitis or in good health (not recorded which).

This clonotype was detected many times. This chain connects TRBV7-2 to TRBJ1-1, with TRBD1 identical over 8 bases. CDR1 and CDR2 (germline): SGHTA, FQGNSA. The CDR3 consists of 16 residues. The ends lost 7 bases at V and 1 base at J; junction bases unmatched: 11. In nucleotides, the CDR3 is TGTGCCAGCAAGCAGACAGGGGAGTTGGGGAACACTGAAGCTTTCTTT. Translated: CASKQTGELGNTEAFF. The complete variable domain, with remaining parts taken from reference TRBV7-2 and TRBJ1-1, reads GAGVSQSPSNKVTEKGKDVELRCDPISGHTALYWYRQSLGQGLEFLIYFQGNSAPDKSGLPSDRFSAERTGGSVSTLTIQRTQQEDSAVYLCASKQTGELGNTEAFFGQGTRLTVV.

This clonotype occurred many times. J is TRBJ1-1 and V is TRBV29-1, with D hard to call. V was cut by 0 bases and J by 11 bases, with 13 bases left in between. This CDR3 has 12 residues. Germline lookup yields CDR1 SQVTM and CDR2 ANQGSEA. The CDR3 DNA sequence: TGCAGCGTTGAAGATCAGGTTAGGGTTGCTTTCTTT. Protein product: CSVEDQVRVAFF.

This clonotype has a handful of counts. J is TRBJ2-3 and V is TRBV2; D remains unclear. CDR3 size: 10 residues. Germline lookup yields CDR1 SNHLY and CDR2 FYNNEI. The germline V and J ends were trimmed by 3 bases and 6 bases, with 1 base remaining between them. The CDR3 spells CASSEDTQYF. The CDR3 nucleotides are TGTGCCAGCAGTGAGGATACGCAGTATTTT.

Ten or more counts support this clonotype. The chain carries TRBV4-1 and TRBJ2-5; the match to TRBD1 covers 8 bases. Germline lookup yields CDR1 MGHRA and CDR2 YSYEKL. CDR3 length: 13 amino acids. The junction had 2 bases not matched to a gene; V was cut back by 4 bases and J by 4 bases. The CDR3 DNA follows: TGCGCCAGCAGCCGAGGGACAGGAGAGACCCAGTACTTC. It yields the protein CASSRGTGETQYF.

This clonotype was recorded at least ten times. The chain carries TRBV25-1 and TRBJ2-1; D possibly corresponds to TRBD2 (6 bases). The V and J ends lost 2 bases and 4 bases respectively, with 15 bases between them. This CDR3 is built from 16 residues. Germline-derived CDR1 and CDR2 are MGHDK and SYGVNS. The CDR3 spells CASSENPGRGYNEQFF. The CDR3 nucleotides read TGTGCCAGCAGTGAAAACCCCGGGAGAGGATACAATGAGCAGTTCTTC.

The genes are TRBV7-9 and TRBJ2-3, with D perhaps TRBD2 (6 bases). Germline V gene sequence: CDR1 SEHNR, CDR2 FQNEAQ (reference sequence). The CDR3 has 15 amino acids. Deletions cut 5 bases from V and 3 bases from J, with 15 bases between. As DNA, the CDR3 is TGTGCCAGCAGCGAGTGGGACTCGTCTACAGATACGCAGTATTTT. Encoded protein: CASSEWDSSTDTQYF.

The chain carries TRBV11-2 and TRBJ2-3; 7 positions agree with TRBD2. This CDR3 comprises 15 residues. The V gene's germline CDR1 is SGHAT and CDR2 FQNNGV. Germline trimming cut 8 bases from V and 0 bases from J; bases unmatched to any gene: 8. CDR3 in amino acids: CASRWAGVSTDTQYF. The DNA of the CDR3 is TGTGCCAGCCGCTGGGCGGGAGTGAGCACAGATACGCAGTATTTT.

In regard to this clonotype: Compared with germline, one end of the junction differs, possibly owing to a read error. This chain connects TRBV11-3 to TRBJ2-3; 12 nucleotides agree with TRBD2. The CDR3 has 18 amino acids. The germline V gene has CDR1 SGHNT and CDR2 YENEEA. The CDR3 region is CASSLDGRLAGVTDMQYF. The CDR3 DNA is TGTGCCAGCAGCTTAGATGGGCGACTAGCGGGAGTCACAGATATGCAGTATTTT.

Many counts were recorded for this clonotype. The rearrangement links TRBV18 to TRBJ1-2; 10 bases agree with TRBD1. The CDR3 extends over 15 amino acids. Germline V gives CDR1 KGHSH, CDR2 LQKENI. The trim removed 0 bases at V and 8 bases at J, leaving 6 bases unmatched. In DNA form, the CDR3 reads TGTGCCAGCTCACCACCTGGGACAGGGGCGAGAGGCTACACCTTC. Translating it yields CASSPPGTGARGYTF.

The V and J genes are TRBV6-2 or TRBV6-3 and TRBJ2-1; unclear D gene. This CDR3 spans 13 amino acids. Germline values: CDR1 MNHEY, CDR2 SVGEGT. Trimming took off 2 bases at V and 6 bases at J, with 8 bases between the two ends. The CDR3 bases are TGTGCCAGCAGTTACGGGCCAGGCAATGAGCAGTTCTTC. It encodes CASSYGPGNEQFF.

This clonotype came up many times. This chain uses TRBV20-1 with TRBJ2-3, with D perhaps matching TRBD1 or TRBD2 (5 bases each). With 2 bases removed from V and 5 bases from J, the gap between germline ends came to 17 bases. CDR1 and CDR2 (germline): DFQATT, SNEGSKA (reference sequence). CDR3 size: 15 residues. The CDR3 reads CSARPGGRAVDTQYF. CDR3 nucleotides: TGCAGTGCTAGACCCGGAGGCAGGGCGGTAGATACGCAGTATTTT.